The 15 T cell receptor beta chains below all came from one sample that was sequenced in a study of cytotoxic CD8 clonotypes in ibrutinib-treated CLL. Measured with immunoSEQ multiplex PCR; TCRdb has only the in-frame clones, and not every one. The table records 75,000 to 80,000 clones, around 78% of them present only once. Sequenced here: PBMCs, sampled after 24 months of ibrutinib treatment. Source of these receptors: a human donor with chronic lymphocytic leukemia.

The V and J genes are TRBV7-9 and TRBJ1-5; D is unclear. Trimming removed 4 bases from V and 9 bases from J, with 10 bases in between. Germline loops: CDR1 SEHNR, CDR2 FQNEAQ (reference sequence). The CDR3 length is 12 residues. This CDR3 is CASSSPGLPQHF. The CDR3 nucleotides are TGTGCCAGCAGCTCCCCGGGCCTGCCCCAGCATTTT. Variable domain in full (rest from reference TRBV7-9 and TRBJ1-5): DTGVSQNPRHKITKRGQNVTFRCDPISEHNRLYWYRQTLGQGPEFLTYFQNEAQLEKSRLLSDRFSAERPKGSFSTLEIQRTEQGDSAMYLCASSSPGLPQHFGDGTRLSIL.

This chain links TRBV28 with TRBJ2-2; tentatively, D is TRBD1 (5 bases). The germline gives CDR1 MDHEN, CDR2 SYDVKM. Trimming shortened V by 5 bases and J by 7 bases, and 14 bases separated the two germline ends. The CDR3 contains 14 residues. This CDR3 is CASSSLGPGGELFF. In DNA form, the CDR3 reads TGTGCCAGCAGTAGCTTGGGGCCTGGCGGGGAGCTGTTTTTT.

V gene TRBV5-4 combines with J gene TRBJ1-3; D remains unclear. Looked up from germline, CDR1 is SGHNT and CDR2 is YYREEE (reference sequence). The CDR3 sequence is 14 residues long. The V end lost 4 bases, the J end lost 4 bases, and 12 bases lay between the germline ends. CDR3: CASSPNSEGNTIYF. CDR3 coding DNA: TGTGCCAGCAGCCCTAATTCTGAAGGAAACACCATATATTTT.

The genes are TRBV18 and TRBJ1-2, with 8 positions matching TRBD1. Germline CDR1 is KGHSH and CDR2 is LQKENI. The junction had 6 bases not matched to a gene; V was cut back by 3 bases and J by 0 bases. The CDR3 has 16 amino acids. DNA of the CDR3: TGTGCCAGCTCACCCCGGACAGGGACCCCTAACTATGGCTACACCTTC. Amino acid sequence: CASSPRTGTPNYGYTF. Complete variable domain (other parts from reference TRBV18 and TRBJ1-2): NAGVMQNPRHLVRRRGQEARLRCSPMKGHSHVYWYRQLPEEGLKFMVYLQKENIIDESGMPKERFSAEFPKEGPSILRIQQVVRGDSAAYFCASSPRTGTPNYGYTFGSGTRLTVV.

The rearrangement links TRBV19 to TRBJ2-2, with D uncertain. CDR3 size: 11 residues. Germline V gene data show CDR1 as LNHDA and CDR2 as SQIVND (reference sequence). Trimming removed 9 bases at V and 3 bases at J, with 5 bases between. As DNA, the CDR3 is TGTGCCAGCGGATACACCGGGGAGCTGTTTTTT. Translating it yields CASGYTGELFF.

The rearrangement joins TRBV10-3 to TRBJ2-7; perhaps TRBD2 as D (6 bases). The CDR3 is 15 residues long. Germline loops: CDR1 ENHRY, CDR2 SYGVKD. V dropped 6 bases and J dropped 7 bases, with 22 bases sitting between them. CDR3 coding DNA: TGTGCCATCAGAGTTAGCGGAGGACCTTTGGGGGAGCAGTACTTC. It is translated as CAIRVSGGPLGEQYF.

CDR3 sequence: CSGYQGALGQYF. CDR3 sequence (DNA): TGCAGCGGGTATCAGGGGGCCCTGGGGCAGTATTTT. The chain is built from TRBV29-1 and TRBJ2-3; 8 positions match TRBD1. Germline V lookup: CDR1 SQVTM, CDR2 ANQGSEA. V shed 7 bases and J 11 bases; nucleotides not matched to a gene: 11. The CDR3 is 12 residues long.

The CDR3 region is CASSLDQGNTEAFF. The DNA for the CDR3 is TGTGCCAGCAGCTTGGACCAGGGGAACACTGAAGCTTTCTTT. V usage is TRBV5-4 and J usage is TRBJ1-1, with a tentative D call TRBD1 (5 bases). The V end was cut by 0 bases, the J end by 1 base, with 7 bases between. The CDR3 contains 14 residues. Germline-derived CDR1 and CDR2 are SGHNT and YYREEE (reference sequence).

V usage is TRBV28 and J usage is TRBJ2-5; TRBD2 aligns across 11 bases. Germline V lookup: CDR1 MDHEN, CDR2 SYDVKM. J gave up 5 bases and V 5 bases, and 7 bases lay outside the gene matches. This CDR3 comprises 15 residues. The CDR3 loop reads CASSDQLAGDETQYF. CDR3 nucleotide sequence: TGTGCCAGCAGTGATCAACTAGCGGGAGATGAGACCCAGTACTTC.

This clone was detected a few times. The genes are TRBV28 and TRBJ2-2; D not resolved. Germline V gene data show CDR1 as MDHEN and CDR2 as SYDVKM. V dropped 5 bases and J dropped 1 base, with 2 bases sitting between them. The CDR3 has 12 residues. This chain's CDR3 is CASSLNTGELFF. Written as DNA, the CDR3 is TGTGCCAGCAGTCTGAACACCGGGGAGCTGTTTTTT.

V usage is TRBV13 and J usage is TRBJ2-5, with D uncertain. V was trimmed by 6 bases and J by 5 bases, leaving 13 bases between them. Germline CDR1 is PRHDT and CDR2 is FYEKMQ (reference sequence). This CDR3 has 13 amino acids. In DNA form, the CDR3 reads TGTGCCAGCAGTGAACCGGGCTGGGAGACCCAGTACTTC. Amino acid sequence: CASSEPGWETQYF.

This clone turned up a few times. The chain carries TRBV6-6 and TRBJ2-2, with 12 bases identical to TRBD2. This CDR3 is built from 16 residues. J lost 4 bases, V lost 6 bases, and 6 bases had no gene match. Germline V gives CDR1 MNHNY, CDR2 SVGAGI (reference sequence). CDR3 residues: CASRPPSGRATGELFF. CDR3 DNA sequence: TGTGCCAGCAGGCCCCCTAGCGGGAGGGCCACCGGGGAGCTGTTTTTT.

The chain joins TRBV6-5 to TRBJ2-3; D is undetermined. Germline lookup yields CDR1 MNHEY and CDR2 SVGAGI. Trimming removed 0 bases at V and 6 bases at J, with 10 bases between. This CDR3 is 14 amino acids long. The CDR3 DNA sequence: TGTGCCAGCAGTTACTCGAGATTGAGGGATACGCAGTATTTT. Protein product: CASSYSRLRDTQYF.

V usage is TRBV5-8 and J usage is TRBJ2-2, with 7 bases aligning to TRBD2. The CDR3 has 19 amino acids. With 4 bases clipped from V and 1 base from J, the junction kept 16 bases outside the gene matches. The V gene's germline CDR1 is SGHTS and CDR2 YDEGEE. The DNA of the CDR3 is TGTGCCAGCAGCCTTGGGATGGCTAGCGGCAATTTGAACACCGGGGAGCTGTTTTTT. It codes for CASSLGMASGNLNTGELFF.

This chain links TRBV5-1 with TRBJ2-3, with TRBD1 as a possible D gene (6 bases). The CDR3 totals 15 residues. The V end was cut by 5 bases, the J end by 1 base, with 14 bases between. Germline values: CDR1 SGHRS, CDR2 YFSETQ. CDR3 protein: CASSVQGAGTDTQYF. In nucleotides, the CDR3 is TGCGCCAGCAGTGTACAGGGTGCGGGCACAGATACGCAGTATTTT.